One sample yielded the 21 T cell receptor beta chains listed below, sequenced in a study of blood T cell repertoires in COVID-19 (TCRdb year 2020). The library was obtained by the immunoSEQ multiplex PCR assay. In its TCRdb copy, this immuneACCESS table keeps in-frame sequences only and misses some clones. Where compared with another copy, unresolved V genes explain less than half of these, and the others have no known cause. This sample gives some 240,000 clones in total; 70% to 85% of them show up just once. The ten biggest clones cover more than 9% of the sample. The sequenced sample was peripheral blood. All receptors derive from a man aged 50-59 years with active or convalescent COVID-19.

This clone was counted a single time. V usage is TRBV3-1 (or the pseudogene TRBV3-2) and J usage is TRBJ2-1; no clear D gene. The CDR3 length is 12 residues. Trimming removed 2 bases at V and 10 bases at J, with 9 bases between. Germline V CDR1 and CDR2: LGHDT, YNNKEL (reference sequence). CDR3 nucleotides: TGTGCCAGCAGCCAATTAACTCGGGAGCAGTTCTTC. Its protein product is CASSQLTREQFF.

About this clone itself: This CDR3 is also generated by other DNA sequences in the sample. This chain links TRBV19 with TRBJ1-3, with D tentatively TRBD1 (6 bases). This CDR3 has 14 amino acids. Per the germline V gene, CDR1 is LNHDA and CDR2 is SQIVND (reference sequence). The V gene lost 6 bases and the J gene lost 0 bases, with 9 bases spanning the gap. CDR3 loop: CASSTDSSGNTIYF. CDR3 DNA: TGTGCCAGTAGCACGGACAGCTCTGGAAACACCATATATTTT.

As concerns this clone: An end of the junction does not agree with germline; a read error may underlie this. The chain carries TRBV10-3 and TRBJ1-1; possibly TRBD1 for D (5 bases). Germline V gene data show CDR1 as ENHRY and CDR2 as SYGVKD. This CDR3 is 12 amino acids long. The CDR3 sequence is CAISEWGTEAFF. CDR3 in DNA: TGTGCCATCAGTGAATGGGGCACTGAGGCTTTCTTT.

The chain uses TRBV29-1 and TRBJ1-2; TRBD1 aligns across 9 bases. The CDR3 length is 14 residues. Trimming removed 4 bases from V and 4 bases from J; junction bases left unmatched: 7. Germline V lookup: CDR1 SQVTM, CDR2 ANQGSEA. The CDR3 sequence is CSVVAGQGFYGYTF. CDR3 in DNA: TGCAGCGTTGTTGCGGGACAGGGTTTCTATGGCTACACCTTC.

The CDR3 nucleotides read TGTGCCAGCAGTTTTCCCCATTATGGCTACACCTTC. As protein: CASSFPHYGYTF. The gene calls are TRBV28 and TRBJ1-2; D uncertain. V lost 3 bases, J lost 5 bases, and 7 bases lay in between. CDR1 is MDHEN and CDR2 is SYDVKM in the germline V gene. This CDR3 comprises 12 residues.

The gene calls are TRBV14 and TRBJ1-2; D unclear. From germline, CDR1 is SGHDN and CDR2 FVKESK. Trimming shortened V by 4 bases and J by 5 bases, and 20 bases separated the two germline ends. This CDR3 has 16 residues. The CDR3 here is CASSPTAIYRGYGYTF. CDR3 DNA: TGTGCCAGCAGCCCAACCGCAATATACCGGGGATATGGCTACACCTTC.

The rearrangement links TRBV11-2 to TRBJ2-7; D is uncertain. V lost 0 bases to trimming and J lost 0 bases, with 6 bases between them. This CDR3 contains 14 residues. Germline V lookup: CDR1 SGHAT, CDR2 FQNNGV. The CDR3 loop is CASSLEGYSYEQYF. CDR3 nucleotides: TGTGCCAGCAGCTTAGAGGGCTACTCCTACGAGCAGTACTTC.

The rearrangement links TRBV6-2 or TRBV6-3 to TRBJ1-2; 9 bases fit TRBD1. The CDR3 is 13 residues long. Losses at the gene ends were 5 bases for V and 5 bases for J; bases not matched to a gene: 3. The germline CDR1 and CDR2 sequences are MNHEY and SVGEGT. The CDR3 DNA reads TGTGCCAGCAGTCGGGGGACAGGGTATGGCTACACCTTC. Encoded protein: CASSRGTGYGYTF.

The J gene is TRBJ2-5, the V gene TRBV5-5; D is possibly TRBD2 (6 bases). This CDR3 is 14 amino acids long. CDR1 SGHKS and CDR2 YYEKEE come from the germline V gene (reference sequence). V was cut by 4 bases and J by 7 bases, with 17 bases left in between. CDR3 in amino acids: CASSLGPPGGTQYF. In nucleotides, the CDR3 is TGTGCCAGCAGCCTCGGACCCCCCGGGGGGACCCAGTACTTC.

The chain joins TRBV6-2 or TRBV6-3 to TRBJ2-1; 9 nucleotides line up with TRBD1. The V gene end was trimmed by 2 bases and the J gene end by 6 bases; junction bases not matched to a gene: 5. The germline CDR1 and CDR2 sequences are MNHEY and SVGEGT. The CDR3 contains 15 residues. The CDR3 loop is CASSYRSGQGNEQFF. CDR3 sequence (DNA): TGTGCCAGCAGTTACCGTTCGGGACAGGGCAATGAGCAGTTCTTC.

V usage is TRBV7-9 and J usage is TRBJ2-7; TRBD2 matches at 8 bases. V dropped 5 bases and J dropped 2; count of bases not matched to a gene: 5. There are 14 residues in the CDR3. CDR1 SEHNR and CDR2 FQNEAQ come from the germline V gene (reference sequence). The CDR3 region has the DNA TGTGCCAGCAGCCTCGGACTAGCCCCCTACGAGCAGTACGTC. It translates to CASSLGLAPYEQYV.

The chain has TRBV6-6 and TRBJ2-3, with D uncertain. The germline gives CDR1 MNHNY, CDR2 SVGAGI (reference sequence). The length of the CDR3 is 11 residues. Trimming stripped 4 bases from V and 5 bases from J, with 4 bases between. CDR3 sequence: CASSSKDTQYF. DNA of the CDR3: TGTGCCAGCAGTTCCAAAGATACGCAGTATTTT.

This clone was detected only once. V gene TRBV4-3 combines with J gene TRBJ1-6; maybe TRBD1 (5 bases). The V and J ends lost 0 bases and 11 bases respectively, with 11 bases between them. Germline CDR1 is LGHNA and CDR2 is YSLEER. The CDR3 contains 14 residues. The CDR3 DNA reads TGCGCCAGCAGCCAAGAACAGGATGATACACCCCTCCACTTT. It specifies CASSQEQDDTPLHF.

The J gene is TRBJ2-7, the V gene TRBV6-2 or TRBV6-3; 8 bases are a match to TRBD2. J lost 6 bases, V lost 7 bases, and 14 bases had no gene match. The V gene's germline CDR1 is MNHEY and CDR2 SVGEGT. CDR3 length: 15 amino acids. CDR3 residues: CASTPEAGGHSEQYV. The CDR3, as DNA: TGTGCCAGCACCCCCGAGGCGGGGGGCCACTCCGAGCAGTACGTC.

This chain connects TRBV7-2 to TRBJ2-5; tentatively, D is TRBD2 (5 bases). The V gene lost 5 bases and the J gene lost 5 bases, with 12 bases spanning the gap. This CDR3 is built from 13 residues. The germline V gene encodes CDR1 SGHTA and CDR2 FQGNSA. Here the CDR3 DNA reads TGTGCCAGCAGCACACTAGTTGTGGAGACCCAGTACTTC. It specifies CASSTLVVETQYF.

The CDR3 DNA is TGCAGCGTTGAAAGGGGGGAGACCCAGTACTTC. This encodes CSVERGETQYF. The chain combines TRBV29-1 with TRBJ2-5; D perhaps matches TRBD1 (6 bases). This CDR3 has 11 amino acids. Germline V lookup: CDR1 SQVTM, CDR2 ANQGSEA. V lost 2 bases, J lost 5 bases, and 6 bases lay in between.

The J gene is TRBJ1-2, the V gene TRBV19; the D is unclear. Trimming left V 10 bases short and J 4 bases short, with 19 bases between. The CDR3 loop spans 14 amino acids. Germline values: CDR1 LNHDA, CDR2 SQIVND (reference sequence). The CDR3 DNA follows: TGTGCCACCGGAATTCCCAGCGTATCCTATGGCTACACCTTC. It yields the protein CATGIPSVSYGYTF.

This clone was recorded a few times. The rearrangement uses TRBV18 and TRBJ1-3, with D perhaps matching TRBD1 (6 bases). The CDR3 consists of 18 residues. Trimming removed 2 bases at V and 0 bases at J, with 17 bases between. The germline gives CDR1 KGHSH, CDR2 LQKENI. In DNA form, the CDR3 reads TGTGCCAGCTCACCAGTAGGGGCACAGGGCGACTCTGGAAACACCATATATTTT. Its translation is CASSPVGAQGDSGNTIYF.

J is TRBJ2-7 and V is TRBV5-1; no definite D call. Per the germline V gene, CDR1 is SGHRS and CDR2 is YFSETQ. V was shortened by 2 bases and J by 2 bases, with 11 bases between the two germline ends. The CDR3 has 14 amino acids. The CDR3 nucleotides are TGCGCCAGCAGCTTACCGGGTCCTACCTACGAGCAGTACTTC. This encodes CASSLPGPTYEQYF.

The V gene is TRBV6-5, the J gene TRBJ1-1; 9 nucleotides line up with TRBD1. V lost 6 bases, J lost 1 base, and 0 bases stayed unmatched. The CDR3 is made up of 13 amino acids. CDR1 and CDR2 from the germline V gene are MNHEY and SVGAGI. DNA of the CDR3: TGTGCCAGCAGGGACAGGGGGAACACTGAAGCTTTCTTT. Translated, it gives CASRDRGNTEAFF.

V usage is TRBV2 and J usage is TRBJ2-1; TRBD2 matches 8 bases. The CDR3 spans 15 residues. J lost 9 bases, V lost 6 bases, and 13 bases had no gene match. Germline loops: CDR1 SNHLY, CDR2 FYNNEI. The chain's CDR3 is CASRDFNGGAGEQFF. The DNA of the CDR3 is TGTGCCAGCAGGGATTTTAACGGGGGGGCTGGTGAGCAGTTCTTC.